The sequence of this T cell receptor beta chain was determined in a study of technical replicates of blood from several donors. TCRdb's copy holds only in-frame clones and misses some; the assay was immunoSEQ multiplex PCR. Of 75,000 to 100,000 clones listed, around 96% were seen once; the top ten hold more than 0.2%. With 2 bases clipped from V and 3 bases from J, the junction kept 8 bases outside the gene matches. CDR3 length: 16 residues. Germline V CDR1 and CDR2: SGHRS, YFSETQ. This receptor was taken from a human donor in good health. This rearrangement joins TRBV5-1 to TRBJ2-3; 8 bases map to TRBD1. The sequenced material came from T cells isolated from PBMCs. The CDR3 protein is CASSLARDRSTDTQYF. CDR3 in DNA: TGCGCCAGCAGCTTAGCCCGGGACAGGAGTACAGATACGCAGTATTTT.